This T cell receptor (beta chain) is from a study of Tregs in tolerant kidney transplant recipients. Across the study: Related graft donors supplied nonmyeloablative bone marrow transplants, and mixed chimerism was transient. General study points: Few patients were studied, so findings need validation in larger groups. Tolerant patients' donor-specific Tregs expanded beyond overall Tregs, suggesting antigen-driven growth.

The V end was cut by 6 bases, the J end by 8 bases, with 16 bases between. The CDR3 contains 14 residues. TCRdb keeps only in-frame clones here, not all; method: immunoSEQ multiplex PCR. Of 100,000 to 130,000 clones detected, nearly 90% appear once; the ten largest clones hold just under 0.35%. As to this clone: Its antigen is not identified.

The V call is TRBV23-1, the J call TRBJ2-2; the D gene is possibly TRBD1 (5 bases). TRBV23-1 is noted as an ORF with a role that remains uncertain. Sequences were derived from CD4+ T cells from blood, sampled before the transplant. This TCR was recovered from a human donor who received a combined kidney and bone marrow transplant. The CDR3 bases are TGCGCCAGCAGCCCTAGTCAGGGTGGAGGGGAGCTGTTTTTT. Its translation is CASSPSQGGGELFF.